These 20 T cell receptor beta chains were sequenced from one sample in a study of early T cells in non-severe SARS-CoV-2 infection. MiXCR was run by TCRdb on the 5' RACE reads, yielding one entry per CDR3 protein. The table lists some 67,000 distinct CDR3 sequences, 10% of them singletons, with roughly a sixth in the top ten. The sample in question was whole blood, obtained at baseline. The receptors were gathered from an adult who was a healthcare worker with PCR-confirmed SARS-CoV-2 infection or an uninfected control (not recorded which).

At least ten counts were recorded for this clonotype. The CDR3 is CASRTSGVYDEQYF. DNA for the CDR3: TGTGCCAGCCGAACTAGCGGAGTGTATGACGAGCAGTACTTC. The chain joins TRBV6-2 or TRBV6-3 to TRBJ2-7; TRBD2 agrees at 8 bases. CDR3 size: 14 residues. V was pared by 8 bases and J by 5 bases, with 11 bases of the junction left unmatched. Germline CDR1 and CDR2: MNHEY and SVGEGT.

The rearrangement uses TRBV3-1 and TRBJ1-1, with D possibly being TRBD1 (5 bases). Looked up from germline, CDR1 is LGHDT and CDR2 is YNNKEL (reference sequence). The CDR3 spans 14 residues. The V and J ends lost 3 bases and 1 base respectively, with 9 bases between them. CDR3 DNA sequence: TGTGCCAGCAGCCACGACAGAACGAACACTGAAGCTTTCTTT. Translation: CASSHDRTNTEAFF.

This clonotype was detected a few times. This chain uses TRBV3-1 with TRBJ2-7, with D unclear. Trimming shortened V by 4 bases and J by 6 bases, and 19 bases separated the two germline ends. This CDR3 has 15 amino acids. The germline gives CDR1 LGHDT, CDR2 YNNKEL (reference sequence). CDR3 DNA sequence: TGTGCCAGCAGCCCGACCTCGACCGCTTTCGGCGAGCAGTACTTC. It encodes CASSPTSTAFGEQYF.

A note on this clonotype: This may stem from a read error, because a much larger clone lies one nucleotide away. The rearrangement links TRBV27 to TRBJ2-1; 11 nucleotides agree with TRBD2. This CDR3 region has 17 residues. Germline lookup yields CDR1 MNHEY and CDR2 SMNVEV (reference sequence). J lost 10 bases, V lost 6 bases, and 17 bases had no gene match. The CDR3 spells CASSATPLAGEVGEQFF. The CDR3 nucleotides are TGTGCCAGCAGCGCTACCCCACTAGCGGGAGAGGTCGGCGAGCAGTTCTTC.

The table lists this clonotype with many counts. The chain employs TRBV25-1 and TRBJ2-7; D gene ambiguous. CDR3 size: 11 residues. Germline V gives CDR1 MGHDK, CDR2 SYGVNS. V lost 7 bases to trimming and J lost 0 bases, with 4 bases between them. For the CDR3, the DNA is TGTGCCAGCACCCACTCCTACGAGCAGTACTTC. Protein sequence: CASTHSYEQYF.

This clonotype was counted a few times. The J gene is TRBJ2-2, the V gene TRBV6-2 or TRBV6-3; possibly TRBD1 for D (5 bases). The germline V and J ends were trimmed by 7 bases and 6 bases, with 15 bases remaining between them. This CDR3 is built from 14 residues. Looked up from germline, CDR1 is MNHEY and CDR2 is SVGEGT. This CDR3 is CASTNAGLAGELFF. In DNA, the CDR3 is TGTGCCAGCACCAACGCAGGGTTGGCCGGGGAGCTGTTTTTT.

This clonotype has more than one count but fewer than ten. CDR3 protein: CATSASHTGELFF. CDR3 sequence (DNA): TGTGCCACCAGTGCCAGTCATACCGGGGAGCTGTTTTTT. This sequence joins TRBV24-1 and TRBJ2-2; D not resolved. The CDR3 covers 13 residues. V lost 5 bases and J lost 5, with 8 bases in between. Germline V gene data show CDR1 as KGHDR and CDR2 as SFDVKD.

In the case of this clonotype: Being one base from a much bigger clone, this may be a read error. The chain is built from TRBV19 and TRBJ1-5, with D possibly TRBD1 on 5 matching bases. Germline CDR1 LNHDA, CDR2 SQIVND (reference sequence). The CDR3 extends over 15 amino acids. CDR3 nucleotides: TGTGGCAGTACCCTCTTTAGGGGTGGCAATCAGCCCCAGCATTTT. Translation: CGSTLFRGGNQPQHF.

This clonotype came up many times. This chain joins TRBV25-1 and TRBJ2-5; 7 bases are a match to TRBD2. The germline CDR1 and CDR2 sequences are MGHDK and SYGVNS. The CDR3 has 14 residues. V trimming: 1 base; J trimming: 4 bases; junction bases outside the gene matches: 3. The DNA of the CDR3 is TGTGCCAGCAGTGAATTGGTAGCGGGAGAGACCCAGTACTTC. Amino acids: CASSELVAGETQYF.

This clonotype was picked up many times. The gene calls are TRBV4-2 and TRBJ2-6, with 7 bases identical to TRBD1. V lost 2 bases and J lost 0; bases outside the gene matches: 7. Germline V gene lookup returns CDR1 LGHNA and CDR2 YNFKEQ. CDR3 length: 18 amino acids. As DNA, the CDR3 is TGTGCCAGCAGCCAACTCGGACAGGCCGACTCTGGGGCCAACGTCCTGACTTTC. It translates to CASSQLGQADSGANVLTF.

This clonotype was counted at least ten times. The chain carries TRBV7-3 and TRBJ1-1; D is undetermined. In germline, CDR1 is SGHTA, CDR2 FQGTGA. The CDR3 extends over 13 amino acids. Trimming removed 1 base from V and 1 base from J, with 4 bases in between. Written as DNA, the CDR3 is TGTGCCAGCAGCTTAAGCGAGAACACTGAAGCTTTCTTT. It yields the protein CASSLSENTEAFF.

This clonotype has at least ten counts. The V and J genes are TRBV6-2 or TRBV6-3 and TRBJ1-1; the D gene is possibly TRBD1 (6 bases). The CDR3 contains 15 residues. CDR1 is MNHEY, CDR2 SVGEGT, per germline. With 2 bases removed from V and 1 base from J, the gap between germline ends came to 11 bases. The CDR3, as DNA: TGTGCCAGCAGTTACAAGGGACACTGGAACACTGAAGCTTTCTTT. Protein: CASSYKGHWNTEAFF.

This clonotype showed up just a few times. The CDR3 DNA reads TGTGCCAGCACCTGGGACAGGGGATCCTACGAGCAGTACTTC. This gives the protein CASTWDRGSYEQYF. The chain is built from TRBV28 and TRBJ2-7; 10 nucleotides line up with TRBD1. Germline V gives CDR1 MDHEN, CDR2 SYDVKM. The CDR3 consists of 14 residues. V lost 7 bases to trimming and J lost 1 base; unmatched junction nucleotides: 4.

This clonotype was seen only a few times. This chain links TRBV23-1 with TRBJ1-1, with a tentative D call TRBD1 (5 bases). TRBV23-1 is designated an ORF whose function remains uncertain. V was shortened by 7 bases and J by 0 bases, with 15 bases between the two germline ends. The CDR3 covers 15 residues. In DNA form, the CDR3 reads TGCGCCAGCACCCCCCGGCTGGGGGTGAACACTGAAGCTTTCTTT. Protein: CASTPRLGVNTEAFF.

In regard to this clonotype: A much larger clone sits a single nucleotide away, making a read error possible. Here the CDR3 omits its conserved ending phenylalanine or tryptophan, so a read error is the likely source. V usage is TRBV11-2 and J usage is TRBJ2-7; D is unclear. Germline-derived CDR1 and CDR2 are SGHAT and FQNNGV. The CDR3 loop spans 13 amino acids. V was shortened by 2 bases and J by 3 bases, with 8 bases between the two germline ends. The chain's CDR3 is CASSLHLDYEQYL. The CDR3 DNA reads as TGTGCCAGCAGCTTACATCTTGACTACGAGCAGTACTTG.

The gene calls are TRBV6-6 and TRBJ2-7, with D unclear. CDR1 and CDR2 from the germline V gene are MNHNY and SVGAGI (reference sequence). The CDR3 contains 13 residues. V lost 2 bases, J lost 6 bases, and 11 bases lay in between. CDR3 bases: TGTGCCAGCAGTTACATGGACCCGACCGAGCAGTACTTC. Its translation is CASSYMDPTEQYF.

In nucleotides, the CDR3 is TGCAGCGCAGCCCCGACAGGAACTGGAAACACCATATATTTT. Translation: CSAAPTGTGNTIYF. The genes are TRBV29-1 and TRBJ1-3; a possible D gene is TRBD1 (6 bases). The germline gives CDR1 SQVTM, CDR2 ANQGSEA. The CDR3 loop spans 14 amino acids. V lost 7 bases and J 2 bases, leaving 15 bases between the germline ends.

The chain couples TRBV29-1 to TRBJ2-3; 10 bases line up with TRBD2. CDR3 length equals 15 residues. Per the germline V gene, CDR1 is SQVTM and CDR2 is ANQGSEA. With 3 bases clipped from V and 2 bases from J, the junction kept 5 bases outside the gene matches. This CDR3 is CSVEALAGVTDTQYF. In DNA form, the CDR3 reads TGCAGCGTTGAGGCCCTAGCGGGAGTCACAGATACGCAGTATTTT.

This sequence joins TRBV28 and TRBJ2-1, with 11 bases that match TRBD2. The V gene end was trimmed by 6 bases and the J gene end by 9 bases; junction bases not matched to a gene: 13. Germline values: CDR1 MDHEN, CDR2 SYDVKM. This CDR3 has 16 residues. In nucleotides, the CDR3 is TGTGCCAGCAGCCTCGTCCTAGCGGGAGGTGGGGCTGAGCAGTTCTTC. Translating gives CASSLVLAGGGAEQFF.

This clonotype was counted ten times or more. V usage is TRBV27 and J usage is TRBJ2-7; TRBD2 matches at 10 bases. Germline V CDR1 and CDR2: MNHEY, SMNVEV (reference sequence). Trimming cost V 4 bases and J 2 bases; bases outside gene matches: 5. The CDR3 totals 15 residues. CDR3 nucleotide sequence: TGTGCCAGCAGTTCCCTTAGCGGGAGGACCTACGAGCAGTACTTC. Protein: CASSSLSGRTYEQYF.